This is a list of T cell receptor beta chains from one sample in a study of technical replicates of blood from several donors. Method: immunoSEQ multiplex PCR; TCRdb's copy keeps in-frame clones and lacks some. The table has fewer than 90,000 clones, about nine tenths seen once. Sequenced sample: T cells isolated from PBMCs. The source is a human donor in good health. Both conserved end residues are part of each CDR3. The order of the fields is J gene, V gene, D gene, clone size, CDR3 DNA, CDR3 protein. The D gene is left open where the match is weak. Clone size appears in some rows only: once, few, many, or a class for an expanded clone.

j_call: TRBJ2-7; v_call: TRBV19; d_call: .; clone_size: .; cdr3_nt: TGTGCCAGTAGTAGACCACAGGGATCCCCCGAGGGGGAGCAGTACTTC; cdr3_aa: CASSRPQGSPEGEQYF
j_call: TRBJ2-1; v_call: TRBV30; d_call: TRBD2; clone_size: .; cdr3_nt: TGTGCCTGGAGTGTCCTCACTAGCGGGAGGTACAACACGATTTACAATGAGCAGTTCTTC; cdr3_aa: CAWSVLTSGRYNTIYNEQFF
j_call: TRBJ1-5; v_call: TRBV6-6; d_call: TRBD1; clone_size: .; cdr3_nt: TGTGCCAGCAGCGGACAGGGATTGAATCAGCCCCAGCATTTT; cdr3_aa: CASSGQGLNQPQHF
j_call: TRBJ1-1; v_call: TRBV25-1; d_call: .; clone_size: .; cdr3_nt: TGTGCCAGCAGTGAGACTTTTTTCGGCAGCACTGAAGCTTTCTTT; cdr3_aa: CASSETFFGSTEAFF
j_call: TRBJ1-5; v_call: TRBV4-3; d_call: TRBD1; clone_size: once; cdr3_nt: TGCGCCAGCAGCCAAGGGGACAGGGGAAATCAGCCCCAGCATTTT; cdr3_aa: CASSQGDRGNQPQHF
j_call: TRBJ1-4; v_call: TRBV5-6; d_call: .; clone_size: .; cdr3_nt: TGTGCCAGCAGCTTGGGGGGGGGCAGCGTGTTGGAGAAACTGTTTTTT; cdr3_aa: CASSLGGGSVLEKLFF
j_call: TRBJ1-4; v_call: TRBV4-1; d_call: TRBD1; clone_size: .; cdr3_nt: TGCGCCAGCAGCCACCATGGGACAGGGGGTTCCCAAAATGAAAAACTGTTTTTT; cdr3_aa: CASSHHGTGGSQNEKLFF
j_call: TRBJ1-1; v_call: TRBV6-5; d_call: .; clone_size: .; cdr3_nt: TGTGCCAGCAGAATGGGCCCGAACACTGAAGCTTTCTTT; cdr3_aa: CASRMGPNTEAFF
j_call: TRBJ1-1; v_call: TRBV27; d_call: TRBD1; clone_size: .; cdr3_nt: TGTGCCAGCAGTACCGAAACCGGGACAGGGGACCTGAACACTGAAGCTTTCTTT; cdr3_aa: CASSTETGTGDLNTEAFF
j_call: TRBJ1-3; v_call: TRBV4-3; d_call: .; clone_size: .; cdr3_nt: TGCGCCAGCAGCCAATTTAGCTCTGGAAACACCATATATTTT; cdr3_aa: CASSQFSSGNTIYF
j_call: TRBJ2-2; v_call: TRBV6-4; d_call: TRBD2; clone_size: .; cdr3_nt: TGTGCCAGCAGTGACCGGCGGGAGACCTCCGGGGAGCTGTTTTTT; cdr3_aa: CASSDRRETSGELFF
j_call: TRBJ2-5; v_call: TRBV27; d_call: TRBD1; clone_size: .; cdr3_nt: TGTGCCAGCAGTTGGACAGGGCCACGGGAGACCCAGTACTTC; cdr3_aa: CASSWTGPRETQYF
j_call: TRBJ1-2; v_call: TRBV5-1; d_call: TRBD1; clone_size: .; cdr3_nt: TGCGCCAGCAGCTCCCGGGACAGGTCCTATGGCTACACCTTC; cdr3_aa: CASSSRDRSYGYTF
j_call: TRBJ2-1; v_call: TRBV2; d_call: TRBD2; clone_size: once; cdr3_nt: TGTGCCAGCAGTGTGGCTAGCGGGAGGGCCGGTGATGAGCAGTTCTTC; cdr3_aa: CASSVASGRAGDEQFF
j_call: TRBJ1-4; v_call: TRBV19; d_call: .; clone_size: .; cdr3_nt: TGTGCCAGTAGTGCCGGGGTGACTAATGAAAAACTGTTTTTT; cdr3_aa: CASSAGVTNEKLFF
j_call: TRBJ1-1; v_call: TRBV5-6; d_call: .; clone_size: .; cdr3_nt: TGTGCCAGCAGCTTAAGAGGGAAAGCTTTCTTT; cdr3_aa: CASSLRGKAFF
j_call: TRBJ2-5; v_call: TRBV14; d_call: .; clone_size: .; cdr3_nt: TGTGCCAGCAGCCCGGTATCGCAAGAGACCCAGTACTTC; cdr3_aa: CASSPVSQETQYF
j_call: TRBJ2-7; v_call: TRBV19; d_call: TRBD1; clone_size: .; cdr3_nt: TGTGCCAGTAGTATGGGGACAGGTCCCTACGAGCAGTACTTC; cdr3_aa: CASSMGTGPYEQYF
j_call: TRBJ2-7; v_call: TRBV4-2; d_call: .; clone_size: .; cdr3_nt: TGTGCCAGCAGCCAAGATATCTCCGAGCAGTACTTC; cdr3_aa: CASSQDISEQYF
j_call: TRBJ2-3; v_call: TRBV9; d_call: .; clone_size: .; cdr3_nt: TGTGCCAGCAGCGTAGTTGAGTATTCTAGCACAGATACGCAGTATTTT; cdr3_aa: CASSVVEYSSTDTQYF
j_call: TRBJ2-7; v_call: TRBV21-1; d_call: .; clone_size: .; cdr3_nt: TGTGCCAGCAGCAAACTTAGGGGACAGATATGGCCCTCCTACGAGCAGTACTTC; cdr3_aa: CASSKLRGQIWPSYEQYF
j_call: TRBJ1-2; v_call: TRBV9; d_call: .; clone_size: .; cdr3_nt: TGTGCCAGCAGCGTAGGGGGCCTAAACTATGGCTACACCTTC; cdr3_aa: CASSVGGLNYGYTF
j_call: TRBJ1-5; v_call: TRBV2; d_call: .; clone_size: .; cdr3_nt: TGTGCCAGCAGGAGGGTGGTAAATCAGCCCCAGCATTTT; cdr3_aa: CASRRVVNQPQHF
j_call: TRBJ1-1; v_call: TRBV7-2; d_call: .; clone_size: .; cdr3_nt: TGTGCCAGCAGCTTAGGGGGGGGGCGGCCTGAAGCTTTCTTT; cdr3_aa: CASSLGGGRPEAFF
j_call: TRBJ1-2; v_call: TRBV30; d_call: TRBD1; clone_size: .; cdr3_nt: TGTGCCTGGAGTTTAGACAGGGACTATGGCTACACCTTC; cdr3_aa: CAWSLDRDYGYTF
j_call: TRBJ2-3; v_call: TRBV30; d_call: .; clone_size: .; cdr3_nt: TGTGCCTGGGGATTCCTAGTAACGGATACGCAGTATTTT; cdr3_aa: CAWGFLVTDTQYF
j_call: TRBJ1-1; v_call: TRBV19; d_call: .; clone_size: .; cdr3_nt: TGTGCCAGTAGTAAGACAGCGAACACTGAAGCTTTCTTT; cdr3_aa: CASSKTANTEAFF
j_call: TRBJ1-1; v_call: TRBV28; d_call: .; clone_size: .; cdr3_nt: TGTGCCAGCAGACATAACTCGGGGGCTTTCTTT; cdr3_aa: CASRHNSGAFF
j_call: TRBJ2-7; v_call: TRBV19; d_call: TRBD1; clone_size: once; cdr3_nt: TGTGCCAGTAGTATCACGGACAGGGAGTCTTACGAGCAGTACTTC; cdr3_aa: CASSITDRESYEQYF
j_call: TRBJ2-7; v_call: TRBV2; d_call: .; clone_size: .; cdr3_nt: TGTGCCAGCAGTGAACCCCGTGAGCTGACCTACGAGCAGTACTTC; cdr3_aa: CASSEPRELTYEQYF
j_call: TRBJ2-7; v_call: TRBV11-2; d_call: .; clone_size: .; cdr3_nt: TGTGCCAGCAGCACCCGACAGTTTAACTCCTACGAGCAGTACTTC; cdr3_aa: CASSTRQFNSYEQYF
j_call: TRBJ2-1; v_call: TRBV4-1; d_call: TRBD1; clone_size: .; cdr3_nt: TGCGCCAGCAGCCCAGGGGGAACCGTGGAGCAGTTCTTC; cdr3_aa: CASSPGGTVEQFF
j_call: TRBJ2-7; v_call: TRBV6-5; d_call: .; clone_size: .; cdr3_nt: TGTGCCAGCAGTTACTCGATCGGGGGCGAGCAGTACTTC; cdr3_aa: CASSYSIGGEQYF
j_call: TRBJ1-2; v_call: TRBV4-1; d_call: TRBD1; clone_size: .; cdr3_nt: TGCGCCAGCAGCCAAGGGAGGGGGCCCTTTTCTAACTATGGCTACACCTTC; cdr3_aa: CASSQGRGPFSNYGYTF
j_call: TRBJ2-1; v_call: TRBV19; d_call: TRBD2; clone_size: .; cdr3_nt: TGTGCCAGTAGTATAGTCGGGACTAGCGGGGGACTCAATGAGCAGTTCTTC; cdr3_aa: CASSIVGTSGGLNEQFF
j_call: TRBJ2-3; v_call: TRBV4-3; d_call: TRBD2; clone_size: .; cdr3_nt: TGCGCCAGCAGTCTAGCGGGTGGGTACACAGATACGCAGTATTTT; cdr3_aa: CASSLAGGYTDTQYF
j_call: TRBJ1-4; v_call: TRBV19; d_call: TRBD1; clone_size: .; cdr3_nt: TGTGCCAGTAGCGACAGGGGGCTTACTGAAAAACTGTTTTTT; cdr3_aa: CASSDRGLTEKLFF
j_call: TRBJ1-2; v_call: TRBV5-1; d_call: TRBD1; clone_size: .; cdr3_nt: TGCGCCAGCAGCCCCGACAGGGACGTTGGCTACACCTTC; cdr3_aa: CASSPDRDVGYTF